The 3 T cell receptor beta chains given below trace back to one sample, sequenced in a study of cytomegalovirus exposure and HLA in healthy donors. With 60 Vbeta and 13 Jbeta primers, the PCR was carried out. Assay: immunoSEQ multiplex PCR; the TCRdb copy retains only in-frame clones and omits some. The table lists under 200,000 clones, 82% of them singletons. Material: PBMCs. The receptors were sampled from a girl under 18 in good health and CMV-seropositive.

This chain uses TRBV4-3 with TRBJ1-2, with a possible D match to TRBD1 (6 bases). Germline V CDR1 and CDR2: LGHNA, YSLEER. V was clipped by 4 bases and J by 1 base, with 22 bases between them. The CDR3 is 18 amino acids. The CDR3 region is CASSPSQGFTPINYGYTF. CDR3 DNA sequence: TGCGCCAGCAGCCCATCACAGGGTTTTACCCCAATTAACTATGGCTACACCTTC.

The rearrangement links TRBV25-1 to TRBJ2-6, with a tentative D call TRBD1 (6 bases). V was trimmed by 2 bases and J by 8 bases, leaving 10 bases between them. CDR3 length: 14 amino acids. Per the germline V gene, CDR1 is MGHDK and CDR2 is SYGVNS. The CDR3 coding sequence is TGTGCCAGCAGTGAACTACAGGGTACCAACGTCCTGACTTTC. This translates into CASSELQGTNVLTF.

The V and J genes are TRBV7-9 and TRBJ2-7; 10 bases map to TRBD1. The CDR3 covers 16 residues. V dropped 2 bases and J dropped 2; count of bases not matched to a gene: 6. Per the germline V gene, CDR1 is SEHNR and CDR2 is FQNEAQ (reference sequence). In DNA, the CDR3 is TGTGCCAGCAGCTTACCGGGGACAGGGGTACCCTACGAGCAGTACTTC. This encodes CASSLPGTGVPYEQYF.